This is a list of T cell receptor beta chains from one sample in a study of a mutant IDH1 vaccine in newly diagnosed glioma. Produced via immunoSEQ multiplex PCR; TCRdb's table is partial and in-frame only. The table lists 68,000 or so clones, more than 65% of them singletons. Sequencing used PBMCs, obtained from a glioma patient treated with radiotherapy, temozolomide or both. The receptors here all came from a man aged 50-59 years with glioma. Each CDR3 is given with its conserved first and last residue. The order of the fields is D gene, clone size, V gene, J gene, CDR3 protein, CDR3 DNA. The D gene is left open where the match is weak. Clone size appears in some rows only: once, few, many, or a class for an expanded clone.

NA,NA,TRBV6-5,TRBJ2-1,CASSTVGNEQFF,TGTGCCAGCAGTACGGTGGGGAATGAGCAGTTCTTC
NA,NA,TRBV10-3,TRBJ1-1,CAISDLVNTEAFF,TGTGCCATCAGTGACCTCGTGAACACTGAAGCTTTCTTT
NA,NA,TRBV19,TRBJ1-1,CASSPRVAGDNTEAFF,TGTGCCAGTAGTCCCAGGGTCGCCGGGGATAACACTGAAGCTTTCTTT
NA,NA,TRBV6-5,TRBJ1-5,CASRQGGAEQPQHF,TGTGCCAGCAGGCAGGGAGGTGCGGAGCAGCCCCAGCATTTT
TRBD1,NA,TRBV6-6,TRBJ1-5,CASSSGQLRNQPQHF,TGTGCCAGCAGTTCGGGACAGCTCCGCAATCAGCCCCAGCATTTT
NA,NA,TRBV6-6,TRBJ1-5,CASSMTVSQPQHF,TGTGCCAGCAGTATGACAGTGAGTCAGCCCCAGCATTTT
NA,NA,TRBV19,TRBJ1-1,CASMGSGAFF,TGTGCCAGTATGGGTTCTGGAGCTTTCTTT
TRBD1,NA,TRBV7-2,TRBJ2-7,CASSLHGTVGKDF,TGTGCCAGCAGCTTGCACGGGACAGTCGGGAAGGACTTC
TRBD1,few,TRBV7-3,TRBJ2-3,CASSWTGSSTDTQYF,TGTGCCAGCAGCTGGACAGGGTCTAGCACAGATACGCAGTATTTT
NA,NA,TRBV2,TRBJ1-6,CASSEEVATNSPLHF,TGTGCCAGCAGTGAAGAGGTGGCTACTAATTCACCCCTCCACTTT
NA,NA,TRBV7-2,TRBJ2-2,CASSPSGGLSPGELFF,TGTGCCAGCAGCCCTAGTGGGGGCCTCTCCCCCGGGGAGCTGTTTTTT
NA,medium-sized,TRBV7-9,TRBJ1-2,CASTLRGTGYTF,TGTGCCAGCACCCTGAGGGGGACGGGCTACACCTTC
NA,NA,TRBV5-4,TRBJ2-3,CASSRPQGESTDTQYF,TGTGCCAGCAGCCGACCACAGGGAGAGTCCACAGATACGCAGTATTTT
NA,once,TRBV15,TRBJ1-6,CATSSYDSPLHF,TGTGCCACCAGCAGCTACGATTCACCCCTCCACTTT
NA,NA,TRBV7-8,TRBJ1-5,CASSASPGPQHF,TGTGCCAGCAGCGCCTCCCCCGGGCCCCAGCATTTT
NA,NA,TRBV5-6,TRBJ1-5,CASSGGSNQPQHF,TGTGCCAGCAGTGGGGGGAGCAATCAGCCCCAGCATTTT
TRBD1,NA,TRBV5-4,TRBJ1-2,CASSPGQGASGYTF,TGTGCCAGCAGCCCCGGACAGGGGGCGTCTGGCTACACCTTC
NA,NA,TRBV2,TRBJ2-5,CASSYQQTQYF,TGTGCCAGCTCCTACCAGCAGACCCAGTACTTC
NA,NA,TRBV25-1,TRBJ2-1,CASSGGQYSSYNEQFF,TGTGCCAGCAGTGGAGGACAGTATAGCTCCTACAATGAGCAGTTCTTC
NA,NA,TRBV5-1,TRBJ1-3,CASSFGGRHSGNTIYF,TGCGCCAGCAGCTTCGGCGGCAGACACTCTGGGAACACCATATATTTT
TRBD1,NA,TRBV5-4,TRBJ1-1,CASSRDRMNTEAFF,TGTGCCAGCAGCCGGGACAGAATGAACACTGAAGCTTTCTTT
NA,NA,TRBV11-1,TRBJ1-3,CASSFGGPKDTIYF,TGTGCCAGCAGCTTCGGGGGCCCTAAGGACACCATATATTTT
TRBD2,NA,TRBV6-6,TRBJ2-1,CASSYLRGGRTNEQFF,TGTGCCAGCAGTTACCTGCGGGGGGGCCGTACAAATGAGCAGTTCTTC
TRBD2,NA,TRBV10-3,TRBJ2-1,CAISGRLAGGLNEQFF,TGTGCCATCAGTGGGAGACTAGCGGGGGGCCTGAATGAGCAGTTCTTC
TRBD1,NA,TRBV6-1,TRBJ1-5,CASSARGNSNQPQHF,TGTGCCAGCAGTGCCAGGGGGAATAGCAATCAGCCCCAGCATTTT
TRBD1,few,TRBV7-8,TRBJ2-2,CASSLVNRGTGELFF,TGTGCCAGCAGCTTAGTGAACAGGGGCACCGGGGAGCTGTTTTTT
NA,NA,TRBV5-1,TRBJ2-7,CASSLVREPYEQYF,TGCGCCAGCAGCTTGGTTAGGGAACCCTACGAGCAGTACTTC
TRBD1,NA,TRBV9,TRBJ1-4,CASSPPGTGGEKLFF,TGTGCCAGCAGCCCACCCGGGACAGGGGGGGAAAAACTGTTTTTT
TRBD2,NA,TRBV4-3,TRBJ2-1,CASSLGTSGVRNEQFF,TGCGCCAGCAGCCTTGGGACTAGCGGGGTCAGGAATGAGCAGTTCTTC
NA,NA,TRBV6-1,TRBJ1-3,CASSLRRSSGNTIYF,TGTGCCAGCTCCTTGAGACGGAGCTCTGGAAACACCATATATTTT
TRBD1,NA,TRBV19,TRBJ1-5,CASRLTGVGQPQHF,TGTGCCAGTAGGTTGACAGGGGTCGGTCAGCCCCAGCATTTT
NA,few,TRBV6-6,TRBJ1-2,CASSLDSNYGYTF,TGTGCCAGCAGCCTGGACAGCAACTATGGCTACACCTTC
NA,NA,TRBV30,TRBJ1-5,CAWSVQGNQPQHF,TGTGCCTGGAGTGTACAAGGCAATCAGCCCCAGCATTTT
TRBD2,NA,TRBV7-2,TRBJ2-3,CASSLSGGQADTQYF,TGTGCCAGCAGCTTAAGCGGGGGGCAGGCAGATACGCAGTATTTT
NA,NA,TRBV5-1,TRBJ2-3,CASSLPSRGNTDTQYF,TGCGCCAGCAGCTTGCCCTCACGAGGTAACACAGATACGCAGTATTTT
NA,NA,TRBV29-1,TRBJ2-1,CSAGLNNEQFF,TGCAGCGCCGGTCTTAACAATGAGCAGTTCTTC
NA,few,TRBV9,TRBJ1-6,CASSPRTANSPLHF,TGTGCCAGCAGCCCCCGAACAGCAAATTCACCCCTCCACTTT
NA,few,TRBV11-2,TRBJ2-3,CASSLYSTDTQYF,TGTGCCAGCAGCCTCTATAGCACAGATACGCAGTATTTT
NA,NA,TRBV10-2,TRBJ2-6,CASSEAGSGANVLTF,TGCGCCAGCAGTGAGGCGGGGTCTGGGGCCAACGTCCTGACTTTC
TRBD2,NA,TRBV7-2,TRBJ2-7,CASSSLAGGVYEQYF,TGTGCCAGCAGCTCGTTAGCGGGGGGTGTCTACGAGCAGTACTTC
NA,NA,TRBV9,TRBJ2-1,CASSVGESSYNEQFF,TGTGCCAGCAGCGTAGGGGAGAGCTCCTACAATGAGCAGTTCTTC
NA,NA,TRBV20-1,TRBJ2-3,CSAASRDTQYF,TGCAGTGCAGCCTCACGGGATACGCAGTATTTT
TRBD2,NA,TRBV9,TRBJ2-5,CASSFSGGAQETQYF,TGTGCCAGCAGCTTTAGCGGGGGGGCCCAAGAGACCCAGTACTTC
NA,NA,TRBV27,TRBJ2-2,CASSLLPIGTGTGELFF,TGTGCCAGCAGTTTATTGCCCATCGGAACTGGAACCGGGGAGCTGTTTTTT
TRBD1,NA,TRBV6-1,TRBJ1-1,CASSEGQPNTEAFF,TGTGCCAGCAGTGAGGGACAGCCGAACACTGAAGCTTTCTTT